This TCR beta chain was documented in a study of blood T cell repertoires in COVID-19. Method: immunoSEQ multiplex PCR; TCRdb's copy keeps in-frame clones and lacks some. The sample has 200,000 to 250,000 clones; 85% to 90% are singletons. The CDR3 runs 16 residues. V trimming: 4 bases; J trimming: 7 bases; junction bases outside the gene matches: 12. The V gene's germline CDR1 is LGHDT and CDR2 YNNKEL (reference sequence). Sequencing was done on a sample of peripheral blood. This sequence originates from a man aged 30 to 39 with COVID-19, enrolled during active disease. The genes are TRBV3-1 (or the pseudogene TRBV3-2) and TRBJ2-2; 7 positions agree with TRBD1. CDR3 DNA sequence: TGTGCCAGCAGCCTTAACCCGAAGGGGGCTGGCGGGGAGCTGTTTTTT. It translates to CASSLNPKGAGGELFF.